The clone carrying this T cell receptor (beta chain) was seen a handful of times. No antigen is known for it. This sample is drawn from a study of T cell responses to AZD1222 COVID-19 vaccine. The data were produced by immunoSEQ multiplex PCR, yet TCRdb's version contains in-frame clones alone and is incomplete. The table lists 70,000 to 95,000 clones, around nine tenths of them singletons. Findings and limits, study-wide: Vaccine-related CD4 TCRs covered spike, predominating at 160-218 and 743-854. Repertoire sampling happened only post peak T cell response.

Trimming at V came to 3 bases and at J to 2 bases, leaving 4 bases not matched to a gene. Germline V gene sequence: CDR1 SGHNT, CDR2 YENEEA. The CDR3 is made up of 14 amino acids. Sequences were derived from peripheral blood, sampled 28 days after the second AZD1222 dose. The chain joins TRBV11-3 to TRBJ2-7; 7 nucleotides agree with TRBD1. The clonotype was recovered from an adult who received the AZD1222 COVID-19 vaccine. As DNA, the CDR3 is TGTGCCAGCAGCTTGGGGACAGAGACCTACGAGCAGTACTTC. It codes for CASSLGTETYEQYF.